One sample yielded the 18 T cell receptor beta chains listed below, sequenced in a study of shared clonotypes between healthy human individuals. Produced via immunoSEQ multiplex PCR; TCRdb's table is partial and in-frame only. The sample records under 600,000 clones, roughly 97% being singletons. Sequencing input: naive CD4+ T cells sorted from blood. Specified subset: CD45RA+ positively selected. The origin of the receptors is a woman younger than 45 in good health.

The chain links TRBV6-4 to TRBJ2-2, with 11 bases fitting TRBD2. CDR1 is MRHNA and CDR2 is SNTAGT in the germline V gene. This CDR3 has 22 residues. The J segment lost 2 bases and the V segment lost 0 bases, leaving 17 bases of the junction unmatched. The CDR3 DNA reads TGTGCCAGCAGTGACTCGATGGAGGGTGGGACTAGCGGCATCAACAACACCGGGGAGCTGTTTTTT. It translates to CASSDSMEGGTSGINNTGELFF.

The genes are TRBV19 and TRBJ2-1; no reliable D call. The V end was cut by 2 bases, the J end by 8 bases, with 4 bases between. Looked up from germline, CDR1 is LNHDA and CDR2 is SQIVND (reference sequence). The CDR3 contains 11 residues. CDR3 in amino acids: CASSINHEQFF. The CDR3 nucleotides read TGTGCCAGTAGTATAAATCATGAGCAGTTCTTC.

The rearrangement links TRBV20-1 to TRBJ2-3, with D unclear. The CDR3 consists of 11 residues. V was cut by 2 bases and J by 7 bases, with 7 bases left in between. The germline V gene has CDR1 DFQATT and CDR2 SNEGSKA (reference sequence). The CDR3 loop is CSARTANTQYF. CDR3 coding DNA: TGCAGTGCTAGAACCGCGAATACGCAGTATTTT.

The chain couples TRBV5-6 to TRBJ2-3; 7 bases agree with TRBD2. The V gene end was trimmed by 3 bases and the J gene end by 6 bases; junction bases not matched to a gene: 7. Looked up from germline, CDR1 is SGHDT and CDR2 is YYEEEE. This CDR3 comprises 14 residues. The DNA for the CDR3 is TGTGCCAGCAGCTCGGGACTACCTCAGGATACGCAGTATTTT. Protein sequence: CASSSGLPQDTQYF.

The V call is TRBV15, the J call TRBJ1-4, with 9 bases matching TRBD1. The V gene's germline CDR1 is LNHNV and CDR2 YYDKDF (reference sequence). The junction had 8 bases not matched to a gene; V was cut back by 5 bases and J by 7 bases. The CDR3 extends over 15 amino acids. CDR3 in amino acids: CATSGNRGRGEKLFF. As DNA, the CDR3 is TGTGCCACCAGCGGTAACAGGGGGCGAGGTGAAAAACTGTTTTTT.

The chain links TRBV21-1 to TRBJ1-2. TRBV21-1 is annotated as a pseudogene. The CDR3 extends over 16 amino acids. In DNA form, the CDR3 reads TGTGCCAGCAGCGGAAGGACTGCGATCGACGGTCATGGCTACACCTTC. It codes for CASSGRTAIDGHGYTF.

CDR3 protein: CASSLPTGAQETQYF. The CDR3 DNA reads as TGTGCCAGCAGTCTACCTACAGGGGCCCAAGAGACCCAGTACTTC. This chain links TRBV5-6 with TRBJ2-5, with 7 bases that match TRBD1. Per germline, CDR1 SGHDT and CDR2 YYEEEE. The CDR3 is made up of 15 amino acids. Trimming cost V 5 bases and J 1 base; bases outside gene matches: 8.

The V and J genes are TRBV10-1 and TRBJ2-5, with a possible D match to TRBD1 (5 bases). The CDR3 is 16 amino acids. Germline-derived CDR1 and CDR2 are WNHNN and SYGVQD (reference sequence). The ends were cut back, 2 bases at V and 2 bases at J, with 15 bases in the middle. The DNA of the CDR3 is TGCGCCAGCAGTGAGGGACACGAGACCATTCAAGAGACCCAGTACTTC. Protein sequence: CASSEGHETIQETQYF.

CDR3 bases: TGTGCCATCAGTGTTATTGACAGGGGCGAAAATGAGCAGTTCTTC. It encodes CAISVIDRGENEQFF. The V call is TRBV10-3, the J call TRBJ2-1; 8 bases are a match to TRBD1. The germline V gene encodes CDR1 ENHRY and CDR2 SYGVKD. CDR3 length equals 15 residues. V shed 4 bases, J shed 7 bases, and the junction held 9 bases outside the gene matches.

The J gene is TRBJ2-7, the V gene TRBV14; TRBD1 might be the D (6 bases). Between the trimmed V and J ends, which lost 6 bases and 0 bases, there was a span of 15 bases. The CDR3 runs 15 residues. CDR1 SGHDN and CDR2 FVKESK come from the germline V gene. CDR3 loop: CASSDTWTVSYEQYF. The CDR3 nucleotides are TGTGCCAGCAGTGACACATGGACAGTCTCCTACGAGCAGTACTTC. The full variable domain, rest sourced from reference TRBV14 and TRBJ2-7, is EAGVTQFPSHSVIEKGQTVTLRCDPISGHDNLYWYRRVMGKEIKFLLHFVKESKQDESGMPNNRFLAERTGGTYSTLKVQPAELEDSGVYFCASSDTWTVSYEQYFGPGTRLTVT.

The chain is built from TRBV18 and TRBJ2-5; 9 nucleotides agree with TRBD1. Germline values: CDR1 KGHSH, CDR2 LQKENI. The CDR3 is 15 amino acids. Unmatched junction bases numbered 9, after V lost 5 bases and J lost 5 bases. CDR3 sequence (DNA): TGTGCCAGCTCATCCAACAGGGGGCGGGCTGAGACCCAGTACTTC. Translated: CASSSNRGRAETQYF.

This rearrangement joins TRBV6-5 to TRBJ2-7; 8 bases are shared with TRBD2. In germline, CDR1 is MNHEY, CDR2 SVGAGI. This CDR3 has 16 amino acids. V shed 0 bases, J shed 3 bases, and the junction held 7 bases outside the gene matches. The CDR3 DNA sequence: TGTGCCAGCAGTTACTCGATTAGCGGGAAAAGCTACGAGCAGTACTTC. Translating gives CASSYSISGKSYEQYF.

This chain links TRBV7-6 with TRBJ1-1; maybe TRBD1 (6 bases). V lost 8 bases and J lost 1, with 11 bases in between. The CDR3 is made up of 13 amino acids. Germline values: CDR1 SGHVS, CDR2 FNYEAQ. CDR3 protein: CASGRDTNTEAFF. Written as DNA, the CDR3 is TGTGCCAGCGGCAGGGACACGAACACTGAAGCTTTCTTT.

The chain links TRBV4-1 to TRBJ2-7; D unresolved. The length of the CDR3 is 14 residues. From germline, CDR1 is MGHRA and CDR2 YSYEKL. Trimming removed 0 bases at V and 0 bases at J, with 6 bases between. This chain's CDR3 is CASSQDLSSYEQYF. DNA for the CDR3: TGCGCCAGCAGCCAAGATCTTAGCTCCTACGAGCAGTACTTC.

The chain has TRBV5-1 and TRBJ2-7, with a possible D match to TRBD2 (5 bases). This CDR3 contains 14 residues. V was cut by 2 bases and J by 2 bases, with 11 bases left in between. The germline CDR1 and CDR2 sequences are SGHRS and YFSETQ. The CDR3 region is CASSLAVGPYEQYF. Here the CDR3 DNA reads TGCGCCAGCAGCTTAGCGGTAGGCCCCTACGAGCAGTACTTC.

V usage is TRBV28 and J usage is TRBJ2-7; 9 nucleotides match TRBD1. CDR3 size: 13 residues. Germline-derived CDR1 and CDR2 are MDHEN and SYDVKM. The V gene end was trimmed by 1 base and the J gene end by 6 bases; junction bases not matched to a gene: 1. The CDR3, as DNA: TGTGCCAGCAGTTTATCGACAGGGGGCGAGCAGTACTTC. Residues: CASSLSTGGEQYF.

V is TRBV5-1 and J is TRBJ2-7; TRBD2 agrees at 9 bases. CDR1 and CDR2 from the germline V gene are SGHRS and YFSETQ. The junction had 9 bases not matched to a gene; V was cut back by 3 bases and J by 5 bases. The CDR3 sequence is 15 residues long. The CDR3 is CASSSYSGRVDEQYF. CDR3 bases: TGCGCCAGCAGCTCGTATAGCGGGAGAGTAGACGAGCAGTACTTC.

The chain has TRBV7-9 and TRBJ2-5; 11 bases align to TRBD2. The germline V gene has CDR1 SEHNR and CDR2 FQNEAQ (reference sequence). V lost 3 bases, J lost 4 bases, and 7 bases stayed unmatched. The CDR3 spans 16 residues. The chain's CDR3 is CASSFQLAGVGETQYF. The CDR3 nucleotides are TGTGCCAGCAGCTTCCAACTAGCGGGAGTGGGAGAGACCCAGTACTTC.